These 27 T cell receptor beta chains originate from one sample sequenced in a study of blood T cell repertoires in COVID-19 (dated by TCRdb to the early 2020s). The library was generated by the immunoSEQ multiplex PCR assay. Drawn from immuneACCESS, this table holds only the in-frame rearrangements with V and J called that TCRdb kept. Clones are partly lost; checked studies trace under half to an unresolved V gene and leave the rest unexplained. This sample is represented by 150,000 to 200,000 clones; roughly three quarters of them were singletons. The leading ten clones occupy just over 8.5% of the sample. The sequencing sample was made of peripheral blood. All receptors come from a woman aged 45-65 years with active or convalescent COVID-19.

Many counts were recorded for this clone. Other DNA sequences within the sample encode an identical CDR3. V is TRBV7-9 and J is TRBJ2-3; 11 bases align to TRBD2. Germline V CDR1 and CDR2: SEHNR, FQNEAQ (reference sequence). CDR3 length: 17 amino acids. Unmatched junction bases numbered 7, after V lost 4 bases and J lost 1 base. The CDR3: CASSSHPLAGGTDTQYF. For the CDR3, the DNA is TGTGCCAGCAGCTCCCACCCACTAGCGGGGGGCACAGATACGCAGTATTTT.

V usage is TRBV27 and J usage is TRBJ2-2; 12 bases agree with TRBD2. This CDR3 has 20 amino acids. Germline V gene sequence: CDR1 MNHEY, CDR2 SMNVEV (reference sequence). The V gene end was trimmed by 4 bases and the J gene end by 4 bases; junction bases not matched to a gene: 16. DNA for the CDR3: TGTGCCAGCAGTTCCCACCTTAACCAACTAGCGGGAGGAACCACCGGGGAGCTGTTTTTT. Translating it yields CASSSHLNQLAGGTTGELFF.

The chain combines TRBV4-2 with TRBJ1-3; no definite D call. Germline CDR1 is LGHNA and CDR2 is YNFKEQ. This CDR3 comprises 14 residues. V lost 0 bases and J 0 bases, leaving 3 bases between the germline ends. The CDR3 sequence is CASSQDSSGNTIYF. In DNA, the CDR3 is TGTGCCAGCAGCCAAGACAGCTCTGGAAACACCATATATTTT.

This clone was observed at least ten times. The genes are TRBV4-3 and TRBJ2-7, with 7 bases aligning to TRBD1. With 2 bases clipped from V and 3 bases from J, the junction kept 7 bases outside the gene matches. CDR3 length: 15 amino acids. Germline lookup yields CDR1 LGHNA and CDR2 YSLEER. CDR3 DNA: TGCGCCAGCAGCCAATCAAGGGGGCCGGTCTACGAGCAGTACTTC. This sequence encodes CASSQSRGPVYEQYF.

The chain carries TRBV5-6 and TRBJ2-7; 8 nucleotides match TRBD2. With V trimmed by 2 bases and J by 4 bases, 5 bases remained unmatched. Germline V CDR1 and CDR2: SGHDT, YYEEEE. This CDR3 spans 14 amino acids. CDR3 residues: CASSFIAGRYEQYF. In DNA, the CDR3 is TGTGCCAGCAGCTTCATAGCGGGAAGGTACGAGCAGTACTTC.

This chain joins TRBV27 and TRBJ2-5, with D perhaps TRBD1 (5 bases). CDR1 is MNHEY and CDR2 is SMNVEV in the germline V gene (reference sequence). The CDR3 totals 14 residues. V was pared by 3 bases and J by 2 bases, with 10 bases between. The CDR3, as DNA: TGTGCCAGCAGTTTTCAGGGCGGACAAGAGACCCAGTACTTC. Translating gives CASSFQGGQETQYF.

This clone came up a few times. The gene calls are TRBV18 and TRBJ1-6, with D tentatively TRBD1 (6 bases). V dropped 0 bases and J dropped 3 bases, with 9 bases sitting between them. This CDR3 spans 16 amino acids. Per germline, CDR1 KGHSH and CDR2 LQKENI. CDR3: CASSPPGQNYNSPLHF. The CDR3 DNA reads TGTGCCAGCTCACCACCGGGACAAAACTATAATTCACCCCTCCACTTT.

The chain uses TRBV6-5 and TRBJ2-7; 10 bases are shared with TRBD2. Germline CDR1 and CDR2: MNHEY and SVGAGI. The CDR3 covers 13 residues. Losses at the gene ends were 7 bases for V and 4 bases for J; bases not matched to a gene: 4. The CDR3 sequence: CASTASGSYEQYF. CDR3 nucleotide sequence: TGTGCCAGCACGGCTAGCGGGAGTTACGAGCAGTACTTC.

This chain links TRBV28 with TRBJ1-2, with a weak D call TRBD1 (5 bases). V was cut by 3 bases and J by 6 bases, with 14 bases left in between. The CDR3 extends over 14 amino acids. Looked up from germline, CDR1 is MDHEN and CDR2 is SYDVKM. The CDR3 DNA follows: TGTGCCAGCAGTTTCCCCCGGGGGGAGAATGGCTACACCTTC. Its translation is CASSFPRGENGYTF.

The count of this clone is one. This chain joins TRBV15 and TRBJ2-7; D might be TRBD2 (6 bases). Germline CDR1 and CDR2: LNHNV and YYDKDF (reference sequence). Trimming removed 0 bases from V and 0 bases from J, with 18 bases in between. The CDR3 runs 18 residues. The CDR3 nucleotides are TGTGCCACCAGCAGAGATCTTGGTAGTAGCGGTGACTCCTACGAGCAGTACTTC. Its protein is CATSRDLGSSGDSYEQYF.

This sequence joins TRBV30 and TRBJ1-2; TRBD1 agrees at 10 bases. Trimming took 1 base from V and 8 from J; bases not matched to a gene: 13. CDR1 GTSNPN and CDR2 SVGIG come from the germline V gene (reference sequence). CDR3 length: 16 residues. The CDR3 nucleotides read TGTGCCTGGAGTGCCCCCCGACAGGGGGCAAAGGAAGGCTACACCTTC. Translated, it gives CAWSAPRQGAKEGYTF.

This clone was counted between two and nine times. The chain has TRBV6-1 and TRBJ2-2; D is possibly TRBD2 (7 bases). V was pared by 0 bases and J by 7 bases, with 12 bases between. Germline V gene lookup returns CDR1 MNHNS and CDR2 SASEGT. The CDR3 length is 15 residues. The CDR3 DNA is TGTGCCAGCAGTGAAGCGGGGGGGCATGGCGGGGAGCTGTTTTTT. This sequence encodes CASSEAGGHGGELFF.

This clone was detected a few times. CDR3 in DNA: TGTGCCAGCAGTTTATCGCGGGGCGGGGAGCTGTTTTTT. Protein sequence: CASSLSRGGELFF. The rearrangement uses TRBV27 and TRBJ2-2; TRBD2 might be the D (6 bases). V was shortened by 0 bases and J by 7 bases, with 6 bases between the two germline ends. Looked up from germline, CDR1 is MNHEY and CDR2 is SMNVEV (reference sequence). The CDR3 spans 13 residues.

The chain recombines TRBV29-1 with TRBJ1-1; no clear D. Germline loops: CDR1 SQVTM, CDR2 ANQGSEA. Trimming took 3 bases from V and 9 from J, leaving 14 bases between them. CDR3 length: 12 amino acids. This chain's CDR3 is CSVEALWPKAFF. The CDR3 coding sequence is TGCAGCGTTGAGGCCCTTTGGCCGAAAGCTTTCTTT. The full variable domain, rest sourced from reference TRBV29-1 and TRBJ1-1, is SAVISQKPSRDICQRGTSLTIQCQVDSQVTMMFWYRQQPGQSLTLIATANQGSEATYESGFVIDKFPISRPNLTFSTLTVSNMSPEDSSIYLCSVEALWPKAFFGQGTRLTVV.

The gene calls are TRBV19 and TRBJ2-7, with D maybe TRBD1 (6 bases). Trimming removed 5 bases from V and 2 bases from J, with 13 bases in between. Germline loops: CDR1 LNHDA, CDR2 SQIVND (reference sequence). The CDR3 extends over 14 amino acids. Written as DNA, the CDR3 is TGTGCCAGTAGTTCGGGACACCCAACCTACGAGCAGTACTTC. This sequence encodes CASSSGHPTYEQYF.

This sequence joins TRBV19 and TRBJ1-1; D unresolved. CDR3 length: 14 amino acids. V was clipped by 5 bases and J by 2 bases, with 12 bases between them. The germline V gene encodes CDR1 LNHDA and CDR2 SQIVND (reference sequence). The CDR3 coding sequence is TGTGCCAGTAGTCGCGAACCGGGTAACACTGAAGCTTTCTTT. Amino acids: CASSREPGNTEAFF.

The rearrangement uses TRBV6-5 and TRBJ2-5, with D unresolved. The CDR3 runs 14 residues. V lost 6 bases and J lost 5, with 16 bases in between. In germline, CDR1 is MNHEY, CDR2 SVGAGI. This chain's CDR3 is CASRSPGSRETQYF. CDR3 nucleotides: TGTGCCAGCAGGTCACCCGGGTCGAGGGAGACCCAGTACTTC.

This chain joins TRBV14 and TRBJ1-3; D remains unclear. Germline lookup yields CDR1 SGHDN and CDR2 FVKESK. The CDR3 has 15 amino acids. V lost 2 bases, J lost 0 bases, and 8 bases lay in between. CDR3 bases: TGTGCCAGCAGCCAACAGCGGGGCTCTGGAAACACCATATATTTT. Translating gives CASSQQRGSGNTIYF. Variable domain in full (rest from reference TRBV14 and TRBJ1-3): EAGVTQFPSHSVIEKGQTVTLRCDPISGHDNLYWYRRVMGKEIKFLLHFVKESKQDESGMPNNRFLAERTGGTYSTLKVQPAELEDSGVYFCASSQQRGSGNTIYFGEGSWLTVV.

V is TRBV11-2 and J is TRBJ2-5; the D is unclear. Deletions cut 2 bases from V and 2 bases from J, with 6 bases between. Germline values: CDR1 SGHAT, CDR2 FQNNGV. This CDR3 contains 13 residues. The CDR3 DNA reads as TGTGCCAGCAGCTTATGGCGGCAAGAGACCCAGTACTTC. The encoded protein is CASSLWRQETQYF.

In this sample, this clone turned up a few times. The chain uses TRBV6-1 and TRBJ2-7; TRBD2 matches 8 bases. The V gene's germline CDR1 is MNHNS and CDR2 SASEGT. This CDR3 spans 14 amino acids. V lost 2 bases and J lost 1; bases outside the gene matches: 1. CDR3 DNA: TGTGCCAGCAGTGAAAGCGGGAGTTCCTACGAGCAGTACTTC. Amino acids: CASSESGSSYEQYF.

The V gene is TRBV29-1, the J gene TRBJ2-1; 9 bases align to TRBD2. CDR1 and CDR2 (germline): SQVTM, ANQGSEA. The length of the CDR3 is 16 residues. The ends lost 1 base at V and 7 bases at J; junction bases unmatched: 11. CDR3 nucleotides: TGCAGCGTTGAAGGGACTAGCGCGCTACGTGGGAATGAGCAGTTCTTC. The encoded protein is CSVEGTSALRGNEQFF.

The V call is TRBV29-1, the J call TRBJ1-2, with a possible D match to TRBD1 (5 bases). V shed 7 bases and J shed 6 bases, with 15 bases lying between them. The CDR3 covers 12 residues. From germline, CDR1 is SQVTM and CDR2 ANQGSEA. The CDR3 here is CSAQGGRDGYTF. The CDR3 nucleotides read TGCAGCGCTCAGGGAGGAAGAGATGGCTACACCTTC.

The sample holds a few counts of this clone. The rearrangement links TRBV5-1 to TRBJ1-1; D might be TRBD1 (5 bases). Germline loops: CDR1 SGHRS, CDR2 YFSETQ. This CDR3 is built from 18 residues. V was trimmed by 3 bases and J by 3 bases, leaving 24 bases between them. The DNA for the CDR3 is TGCGCCAGCAGCTCCTTCGGGGGGTGGAGGGAAGAGGACACTGAAGCTTTCTTT. Translating gives CASSSFGGWREEDTEAFF.

The CDR3 region has the DNA TGTGCCAGCAGCCTTCTCCTAGCGGGAGGGGGCTACAATGAGCAGTTCTTC. Its protein product is CASSLLLAGGGYNEQFF. The chain carries TRBV11-2 and TRBJ2-1, with TRBD2 identical over 12 bases. The CDR3 loop spans 17 amino acids. V shed 5 bases and J 3 bases; nucleotides not matched to a gene: 8. Germline-derived CDR1 and CDR2 are SGHAT and FQNNGV.

The chain recombines TRBV30 with TRBJ2-1; 12 nucleotides line up with TRBD2. Germline V gene lookup returns CDR1 GTSNPN and CDR2 SVGIG (reference sequence). The CDR3 runs to 13 residues. DNA of the CDR3: TGTGCTACCCTAGCGGGGGGGTACAATGAGCAGTTCTTC. Protein: CATLAGGYNEQFF. Full variable domain (outside the CDR3, taken from reference TRBV30 and TRBJ2-1): SQTIHQWPATLVQPVGSPLSLECTVEGTSNPNLYWYRQAAGRGLQLLFYSVGIGQISSEVPQNLSASRPQDRQFILSSKKLLLSDSGFYLCATLAGGYNEQFFGPGTRLTVL.

The gene calls are TRBV12-3 or TRBV12-4 and TRBJ2-7; the D gene is possibly TRBD1 (5 bases). V was cut by 3 bases and J by 0 bases, with 6 bases left in between. The CDR3 totals 13 residues. The CDR3 DNA reads as TGTGCCAGCAGTTTCAGGGCCTCCTACGAGCAGTACTTC. Translating gives CASSFRASYEQYF.

The chain uses TRBV2 and TRBJ1-2; 7 bases are shared with TRBD1. V lost 7 bases and J lost 3; bases outside the gene matches: 5. Germline-derived CDR1 and CDR2 are SNHLY and FYNNEI. This CDR3 is built from 13 residues. CDR3 bases: TGTGCCAGCACCCCCGACAGGGACTATGGCTACACCTTC. Its translation: CASTPDRDYGYTF.